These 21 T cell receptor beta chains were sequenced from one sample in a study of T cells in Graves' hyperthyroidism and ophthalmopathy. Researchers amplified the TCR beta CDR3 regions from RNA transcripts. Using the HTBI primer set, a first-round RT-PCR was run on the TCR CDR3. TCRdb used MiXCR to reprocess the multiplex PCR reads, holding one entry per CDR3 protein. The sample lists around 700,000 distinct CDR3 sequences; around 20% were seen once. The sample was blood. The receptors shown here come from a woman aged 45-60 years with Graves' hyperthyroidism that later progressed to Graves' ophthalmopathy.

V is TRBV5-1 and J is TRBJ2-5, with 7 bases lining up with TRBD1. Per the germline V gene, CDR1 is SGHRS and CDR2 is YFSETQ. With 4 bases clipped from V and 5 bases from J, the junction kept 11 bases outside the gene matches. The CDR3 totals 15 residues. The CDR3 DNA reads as TGCGCCAGCAGCGTGAAACAGGACAGGATGGAGACCCAGTACTTC. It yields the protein CASSVKQDRMETQYF.

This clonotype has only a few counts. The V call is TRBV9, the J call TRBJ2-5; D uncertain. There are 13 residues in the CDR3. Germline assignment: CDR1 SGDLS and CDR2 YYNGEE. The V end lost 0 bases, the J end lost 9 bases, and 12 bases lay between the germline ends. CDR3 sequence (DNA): TGTGCCAGCAGCGTAGGACTGGGTGAGGCCCAGTACTTC. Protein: CASSVGLGEAQYF. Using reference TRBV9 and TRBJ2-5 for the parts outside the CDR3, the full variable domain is DSGVTQTPKHLITATGQRVTLRCSPRSGDLSVYWYQQSLDQGLQFLIQYYNGEERAKGNILERFSAQQFPDLHSELNLSSLELGDSALYFCASSVGLGEAQYFGPGTRLLVL.

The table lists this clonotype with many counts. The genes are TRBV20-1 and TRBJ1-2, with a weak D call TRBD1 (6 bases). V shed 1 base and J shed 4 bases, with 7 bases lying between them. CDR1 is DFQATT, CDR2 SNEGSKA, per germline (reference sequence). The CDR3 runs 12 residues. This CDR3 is CSARARGYGYTF. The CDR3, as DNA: TGCAGTGCTAGAGCCAGGGGCTATGGCTACACCTTC.

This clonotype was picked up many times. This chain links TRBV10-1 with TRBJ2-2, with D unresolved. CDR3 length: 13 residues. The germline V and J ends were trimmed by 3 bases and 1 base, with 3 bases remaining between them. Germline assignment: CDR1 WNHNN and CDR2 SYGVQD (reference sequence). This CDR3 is CASSDQNTGELFF. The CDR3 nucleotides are TGCGCCAGCAGTGACCAGAACACCGGGGAGCTGTTTTTT.

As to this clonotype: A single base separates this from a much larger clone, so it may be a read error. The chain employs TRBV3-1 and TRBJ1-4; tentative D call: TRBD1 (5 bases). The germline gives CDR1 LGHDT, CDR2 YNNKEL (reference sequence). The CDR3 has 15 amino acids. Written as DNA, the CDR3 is TGTGCCGGCAGCCCCACCGGGACGATAGGTGAAAAACTGTTTTTT. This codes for CAGSPTGTIGEKLFF.

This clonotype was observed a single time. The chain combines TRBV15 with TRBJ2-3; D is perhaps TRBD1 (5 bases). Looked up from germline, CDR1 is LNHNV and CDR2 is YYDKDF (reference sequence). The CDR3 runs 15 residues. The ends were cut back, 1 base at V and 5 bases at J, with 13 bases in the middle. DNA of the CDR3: TGTGCCACCAGCAGAGGTATGGGGCTGGGAGATACGCAGTATTTT. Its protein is CATSRGMGLGDTQYF.

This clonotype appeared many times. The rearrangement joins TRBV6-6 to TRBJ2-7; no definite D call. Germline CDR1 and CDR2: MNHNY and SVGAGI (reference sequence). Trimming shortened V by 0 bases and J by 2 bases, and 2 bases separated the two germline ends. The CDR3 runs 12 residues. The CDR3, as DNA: TGTGCCAGCAGTTACTCCCCCTACGAGCAGTACTTC. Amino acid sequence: CASSYSPYEQYF.

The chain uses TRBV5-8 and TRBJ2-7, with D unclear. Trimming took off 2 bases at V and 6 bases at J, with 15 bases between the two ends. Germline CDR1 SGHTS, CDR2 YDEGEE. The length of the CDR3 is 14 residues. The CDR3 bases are TGTGCCAGCAGCTTCGGGCGTAAACGCATCGAGCAGTACTTC. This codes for CASSFGRKRIEQYF. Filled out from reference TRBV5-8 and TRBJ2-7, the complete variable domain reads EAGVTQSPTHLIKTRGQQATLRCSPISGHTSVYWYQQALGLGLQFLLWYDEGEERNRGNFPPRFSGRQFPNYSSELNVNALELEDSALYLCASSFGRKRIEQYFGPGTRLTVT.

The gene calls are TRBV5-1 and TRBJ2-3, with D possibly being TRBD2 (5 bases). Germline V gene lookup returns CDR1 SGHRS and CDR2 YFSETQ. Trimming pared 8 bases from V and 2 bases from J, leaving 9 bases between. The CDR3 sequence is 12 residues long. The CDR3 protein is CASRELTDTQYF. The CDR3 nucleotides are TGCGCCAGTAGGGAGCTCACAGATACGCAGTATTTT.

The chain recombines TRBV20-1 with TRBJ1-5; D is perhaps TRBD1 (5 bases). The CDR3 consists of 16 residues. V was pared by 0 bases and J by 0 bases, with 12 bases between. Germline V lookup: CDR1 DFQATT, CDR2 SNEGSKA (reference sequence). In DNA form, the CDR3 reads TGCAGTGCTAGAGATAGAATCGGGGGTAGCAATCAGCCCCAGCATTTT. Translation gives CSARDRIGGSNQPQHF.

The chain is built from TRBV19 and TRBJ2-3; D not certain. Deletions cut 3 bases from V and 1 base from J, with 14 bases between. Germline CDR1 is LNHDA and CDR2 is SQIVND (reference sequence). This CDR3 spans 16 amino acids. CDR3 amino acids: CASSIPGPSGTDTQYF. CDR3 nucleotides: TGTGCCAGTAGTATCCCCGGACCATCCGGCACAGATACGCAGTATTTT.

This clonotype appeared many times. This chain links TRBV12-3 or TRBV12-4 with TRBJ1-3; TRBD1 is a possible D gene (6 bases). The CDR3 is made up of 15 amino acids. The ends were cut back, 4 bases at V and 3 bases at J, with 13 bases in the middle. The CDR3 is CASSSESTGGNTIYF. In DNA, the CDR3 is TGTGCCAGCAGTTCCGAGTCGACAGGTGGAAACACCATATATTTT.

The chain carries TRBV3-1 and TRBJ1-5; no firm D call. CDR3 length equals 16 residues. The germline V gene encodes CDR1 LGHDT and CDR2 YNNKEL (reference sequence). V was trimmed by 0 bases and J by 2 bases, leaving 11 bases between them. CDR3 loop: CASSQDRRGGNQPQHF. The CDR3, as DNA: TGTGCCAGCAGCCAAGATCGCCGCGGGGGCAATCAGCCCCAGCATTTT.

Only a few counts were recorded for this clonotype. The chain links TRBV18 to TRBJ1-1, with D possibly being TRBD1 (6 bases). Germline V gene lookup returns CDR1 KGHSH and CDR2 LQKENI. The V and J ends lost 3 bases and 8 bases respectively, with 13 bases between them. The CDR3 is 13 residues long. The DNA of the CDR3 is TGTGCCAGCTCACCTATGGGGGGCTGGGAAGCTTTCTTT. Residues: CASSPMGGWEAFF.

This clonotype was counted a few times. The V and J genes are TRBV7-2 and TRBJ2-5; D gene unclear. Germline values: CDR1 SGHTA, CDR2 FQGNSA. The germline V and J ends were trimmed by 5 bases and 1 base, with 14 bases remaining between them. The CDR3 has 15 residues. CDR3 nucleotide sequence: TGTGCCAGCAGCCCGTCGGTCTATCTCCAAGAGACCCAGTACTTC. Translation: CASSPSVYLQETQYF.

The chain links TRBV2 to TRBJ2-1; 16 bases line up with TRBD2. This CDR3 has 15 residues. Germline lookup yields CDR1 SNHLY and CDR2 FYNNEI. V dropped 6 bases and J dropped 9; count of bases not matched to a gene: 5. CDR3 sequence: CASRGLAGGPAEQFF. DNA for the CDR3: TGTGCCAGCAGGGGACTAGCGGGGGGGCCGGCTGAGCAGTTCTTC.

CDR3 DNA sequence: TGTGCCAGCAGCCAAGCCCGACTAGTGGAGACCCAGTACTTC. It codes for CASSQARLVETQYF. This chain uses TRBV14 with TRBJ2-5; tentative D call: TRBD2 (6 bases). Germline CDR1 is SGHDN and CDR2 is FVKESK. The ends were cut back, 1 base at V and 5 bases at J, with 11 bases in the middle. The CDR3 has 14 residues.

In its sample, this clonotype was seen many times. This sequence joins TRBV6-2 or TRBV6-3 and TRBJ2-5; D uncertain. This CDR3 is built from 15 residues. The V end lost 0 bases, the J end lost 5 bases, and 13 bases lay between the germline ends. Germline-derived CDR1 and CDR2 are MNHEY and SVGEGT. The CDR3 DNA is TGTGCCAGCAGTTACTCGAGCCTCCATACGGAGACCCAGTACTTC. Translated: CASSYSSLHTETQYF.

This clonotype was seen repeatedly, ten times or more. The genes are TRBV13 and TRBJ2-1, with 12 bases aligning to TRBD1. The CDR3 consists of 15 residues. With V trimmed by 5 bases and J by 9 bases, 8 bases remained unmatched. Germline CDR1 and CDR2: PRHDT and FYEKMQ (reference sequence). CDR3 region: CASSQPGQGAGEQFF. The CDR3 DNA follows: TGTGCCAGCAGCCAGCCGGGACAGGGGGCGGGTGAGCAGTTCTTC.

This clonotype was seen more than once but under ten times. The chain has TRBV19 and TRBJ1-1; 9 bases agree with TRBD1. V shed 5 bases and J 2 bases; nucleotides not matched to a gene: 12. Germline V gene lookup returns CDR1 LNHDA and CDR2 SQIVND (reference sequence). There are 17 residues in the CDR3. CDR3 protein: CASSVIQGAEGNTEAFF. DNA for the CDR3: TGTGCCAGTAGTGTGATACAGGGGGCGGAAGGAAACACTGAAGCTTTCTTT.

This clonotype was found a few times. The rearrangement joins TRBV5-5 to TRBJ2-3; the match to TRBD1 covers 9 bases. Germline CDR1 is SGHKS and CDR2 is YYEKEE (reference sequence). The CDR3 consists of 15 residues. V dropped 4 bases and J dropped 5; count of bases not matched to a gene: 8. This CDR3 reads CASSLVTGGVDTQYF. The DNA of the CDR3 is TGTGCCAGCAGCCTAGTAACAGGGGGCGTAGATACGCAGTATTTT.